This T cell receptor beta chain was obtained from a study of shared clonotypes between healthy human individuals. Study-level findings and limits: Blood was the only sampled material, and tissue repertoires likely differ. The sharing of approximately 5.1% of naive CD4 clonotypes was seen across several donors.

CD8 cells classed as naive were CD45RO-negative and positively selected for CCR7, excluding terminally differentiated effector memory CD45RA+ cells. As regards this clone: What it binds is unknown.

TCRdb keeps only in-frame clones here, not all; method: immunoSEQ multiplex PCR. In the table there are about 2,200,000 clones, under 95% of which are singletons. Germline CDR1 reads MNHNS; CDR2 reads SASEGT. V lost 0 bases to trimming and J lost 0 bases, with 12 bases between them. The CDR3 contains 16 residues. The source of this sequence is a man between 18 and 35 years old in good health. Some clones in this sample may be carry-over from other donors' samples. Sequencing was done on a sample of naive CD8+ T cells from PBMCs. This sequence joins TRBV6-1 and TRBJ2-7; D remains ambiguous. The CDR3 protein is CASSEAVFPSSYEQYF. CDR3 DNA sequence: TGTGCCAGCAGTGAAGCTGTGTTCCCAAGCTCCTACGAGCAGTACTTC.